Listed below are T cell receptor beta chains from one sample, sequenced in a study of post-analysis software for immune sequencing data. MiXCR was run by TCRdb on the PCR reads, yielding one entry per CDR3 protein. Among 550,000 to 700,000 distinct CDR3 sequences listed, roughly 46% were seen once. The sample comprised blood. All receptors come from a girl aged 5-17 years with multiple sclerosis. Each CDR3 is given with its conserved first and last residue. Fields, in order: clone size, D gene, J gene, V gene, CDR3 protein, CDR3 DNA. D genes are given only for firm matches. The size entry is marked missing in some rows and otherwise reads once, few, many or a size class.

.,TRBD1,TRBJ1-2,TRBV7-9,CASSYLGISGTGYGYTF,TGTGCCAGCAGCTATCTTGGGATCTCCGGGACAGGTTATGGCTACACCTTC
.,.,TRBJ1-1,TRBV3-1,CASSQGERRAVTEAFF,TGTGCCAGCAGCCAAGGAGAACGGCGGGCGGTCACTGAAGCTTTCTTT
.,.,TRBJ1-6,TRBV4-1,CASSHVGRTATDSPLHF,TGCGCCAGCAGCCACGTGGGACGGACCGCAACTGATTCACCCCTCCACTTT
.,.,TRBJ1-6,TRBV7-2,CASSSRAGTNSPLHF,TGTGCCAGCAGCTCCCGCGCAGGGACGAATTCACCCCTCCACTTT
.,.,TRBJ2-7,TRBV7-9,CASSLSGGRSYEQYF,TGTGCCAGCAGCTTGAGTGGCGGACGCTCCTACGAGCAGTACTTC
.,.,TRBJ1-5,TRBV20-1,CSARDQGQPQHF,TGCAGTGCTAGAGACCAGGGGCAGCCCCAGCATTTT
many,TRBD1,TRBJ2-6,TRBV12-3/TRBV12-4,CASSPDRAGANVLTF,TGTGCCAGCAGCCCCGACAGGGCTGGGGCCAACGTCCTGACTTTC
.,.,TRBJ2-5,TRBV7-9,CASRSRVQETQYF,TGTGCCAGCCGGTCTCGCGTCCAAGAGACCCAGTACTTC
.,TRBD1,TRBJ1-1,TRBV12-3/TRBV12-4,CASRGQGDTEAFF,TGTGCCAGCAGGGGACAGGGGGACACTGAAGCTTTCTTT
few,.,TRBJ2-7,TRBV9,CASSLGWGTYEQYF,TGTGCCAGCAGCCTGGGGTGGGGGACCTACGAGCAGTACTTC
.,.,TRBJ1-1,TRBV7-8,CATNPLNTEAFF,TGTGCCACCAATCCCTTGAACACTGAAGCTTTCTTT
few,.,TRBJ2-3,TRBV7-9,CASSLLELGTDTQYF,TGTGCCAGCAGCTTGCTCGAATTAGGCACAGATACGCAGTATTTT
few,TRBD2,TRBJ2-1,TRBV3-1,CASSPRGAGVNEQFF,TGTGCCAGCAGCCCCCGGGGAGCGGGGGTCAATGAGCAGTTCTTC
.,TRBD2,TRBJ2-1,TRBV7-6,CASSPGERGLPEQFF,TGTGCCAGCAGCCCCGGGGAGCGGGGACTGCCTGAGCAGTTCTTC
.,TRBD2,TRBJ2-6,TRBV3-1,CASTSVGSGDSGVNVLTF,TGTGCCAGCACCTCCGTCGGTAGCGGGGACTCTGGGGTCAACGTCCTGACTTTC
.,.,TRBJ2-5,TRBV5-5,CASSLAIGVGVLQETQYF,TGTGCCAGCAGCTTGGCCATTGGTGTAGGGGTCCTCCAAGAGACCCAGTACTTC